Reported below is one T cell receptor (beta chain). Its antigen remains unidentified. The entry originates in a study of cytomegalovirus exposure and HLA in healthy donors. Points from the study as a whole: Most of the CMV-associated TCR beta chains (in a later analysis) appeared to be HLA-restricted. In a later analysis, an Asian-associated ancestry cluster reportedly showed fewer N-insertions than the 666-donor mean.

The CDR3 spans 15 residues. Germline assignment: CDR1 LNHNV and CDR2 YYDKDF (reference sequence). Trimming took 4 bases from V and 10 from J; bases not matched to a gene: 10. The PCR made use of 60 Vbeta and 13 Jbeta primers. Clones were sequenced by immunoSEQ multiplex PCR, and TCRdb holds only the in-frame ones, with some missing. This table has 150,000 to 200,000 clones, around 83% appearing once. This chain connects TRBV15 to TRBJ1-4; 9 positions agree with TRBD1. The specimen was PBMCs. The receptor's source is a young man in good health and CMV-seropositive. CDR3 in DNA: TGTGCCACCAGCACGGGGACAGGGAGCGCGAGAAAACTGTTTTTT. Residues: CATSTGTGSARKLFF.